This T cell receptor beta chain comes out of a study of control samples from healthy donors and cancer patients. The assay was immunoSEQ multiplex PCR, and TCRdb's table has in-frame clones only and misses some. The listing records approximately 190,000 clones. CDR3 length: 15 amino acids. Germline CDR1 and CDR2: SGDLS and YYNGEE. V gave up 3 bases and J gave up 6 bases, with 15 bases separating them. The sequence was collected from a woman aged 25-40 years in good health. The sample was blood. The chain couples TRBV9 to TRBJ2-2; no clear D. For the CDR3, the DNA is TGTGCCAGCAGCGGCTTATCCCCTACACCCGGGGAGCTGTTTTTT. This sequence encodes CASSGLSPTPGELFF. Using reference TRBV9 and TRBJ2-2 for the parts outside the CDR3, the full variable domain is DSGVTQTPKHLITATGQRVTLRCSPRSGDLSVYWYQQSLDQGLQFLIQYYNGEERAKGNILERFSAQQFPDLHSELNLSSLELGDSALYFCASSGLSPTPGELFFGEGSRLTVL.